These 21 T cell receptor beta chains were all obtained from the same sample, sequenced in a study of CD8+CD57+ T cells in acquired aplastic anemia (dated by TCRdb to the late 2010s). The sample was run on an Illumina HiSeq 2000. Genomic DNA was used as template for profiling of TCR beta VDJ combinations and CDR3 sequences. In-frame beta chains were kept once TCRdb had trimmed the public reads at Q25 with fastp and called clones with MiXCR. Identical CDR3 proteins give one entry, which carries the most common genes and DNA. In all, the sample holds about 120,000 distinct CDR3 sequences, and roughly 40% of those were seen once. 2.6% of the sample is held by the ten biggest clonotypes. Flow cytometry had shown CD8+CD57+ cell expansion in the patients selected for sequencing. Sample: sorted CD4+, CD8+, or CD8+CD57+ T cells (not recorded which) from PBMCs. The receptors derive from a human donor with aplastic anemia.

In its sample, this clonotype was seen once. The CDR3 protein is CSVDSGNHYEQYF. The CDR3 nucleotides are TGCAGCGTTGATTCCGGCAACCACTACGAGCAGTACTTC. This chain links TRBV29-1 with TRBJ2-7, with D unclear. Germline assignment: CDR1 SQVTM and CDR2 ANQGSEA. Trimming took 3 bases from V and 3 from J, leaving 12 bases between them. The CDR3 is 13 amino acids.

The chain joins TRBV15 to TRBJ2-3, with a tentative D call TRBD2 (5 bases). This CDR3 region has 14 residues. Deletions cut 5 bases from V and 4 bases from J, with 13 bases between. CDR1 and CDR2 (germline): LNHNV, YYDKDF (reference sequence). The CDR3 sequence: CATSAGSAPDTQYF. CDR3 sequence (DNA): TGTGCCACCAGCGCAGGTAGCGCCCCAGATACGCAGTATTTT. Together with reference TRBV15 and TRBJ2-3, the CDR3 gives the full variable domain: DAMVIQNPRYQVTQFGKPVTLSCSQTLNHNVMYWYQQKSSQAPKLLFHYYDKDFNNEADTPDNFQSRRPNTSFCFLDIRSPGLGDTAMYLCATSAGSAPDTQYFGPGTRLTVL.

This clonotype was detected many times. The rearrangement links TRBV12-3 or TRBV12-4 to TRBJ2-4, with D maybe TRBD1 (5 bases). The V end lost 6 bases, the J end lost 7 bases, and 13 bases lay between the germline ends. The CDR3 contains 13 residues. The CDR3 region is CASRYRQSNIQYF. CDR3 nucleotides: TGTGCCAGCAGGTACCGACAGTCTAACATTCAGTACTTC.

This clonotype was observed at least ten times. CDR3 protein: CASSPTQGRQETQYF. DNA of the CDR3: TGTGCCAGCAGCCCTACACAGGGGCGACAGGAGACCCAGTACTTC. The chain is built from TRBV3-1 and TRBJ2-5, with 7 bases lining up with TRBD1. J lost 5 bases, V lost 4 bases, and 10 bases had no gene match. This CDR3 region has 15 residues. CDR1 and CDR2 (germline): LGHDT, YNNKEL (reference sequence).

This clonotype has ten or more counts. The V gene is TRBV20-1, the J gene TRBJ1-2; D unresolved. The V end lost 3 bases, the J end lost 2 bases, and 7 bases lay between the germline ends. Germline V gene data show CDR1 as DFQATT and CDR2 as SNEGSKA (reference sequence). The CDR3 totals 12 residues. DNA of the CDR3: TGCAGTGCTAGTAGGGAGAACTATGGCTACACCTTC. Translation: CSASRENYGYTF.

This clonotype was seen ten or more times. The rearrangement uses TRBV29-1 and TRBJ2-2, with TRBD1 identical over 7 bases. The CDR3 covers 14 residues. Losses at the gene ends were 6 bases for V and 3 bases for J; bases not matched to a gene: 7. The germline V gene has CDR1 SQVTM and CDR2 ANQGSEA. CDR3 residues: CSVGQWGDTGELFF. The CDR3, as DNA: TGCAGCGTGGGACAGTGGGGCGACACCGGGGAGCTGTTTTTT.

The chain is built from TRBV6-1 and TRBJ2-7; no clear D. The V end was cut by 6 bases, the J end by 3 bases, with 15 bases between. The CDR3 runs to 14 residues. In germline, CDR1 is MNHNS, CDR2 SASEGT. In DNA, the CDR3 is TGTGCCAGCAGGCTTGGGCGGTCAGGCTACGAGCAGTACTTC. It codes for CASRLGRSGYEQYF.

Comments on this clonotype: This may arise from a read error, as a much more abundant clone is one base away. The chain joins TRBV9 to TRBJ2-3; 8 bases match TRBD2. Germline CDR1 reads SGDLS; CDR2 reads YYNGEE. V was clipped by 3 bases and J by 5 bases; unmatched bases: 11. CDR3 length: 16 amino acids. The CDR3: CASSAESRGVGDTQYF. The CDR3 nucleotides read TGTGCCAGCAGCGCGGAGTCGCGGGGGGTGGGAGATACGCAGTATTTT.

This chain links TRBV7-6 with TRBJ1-6; D is unclear. Germline V CDR1 and CDR2: SGHVS, FNYEAQ. CDR3 length: 12 residues. V was pared by 2 bases and J by 9 bases, with 5 bases between. The CDR3 is CASSLLGSPLHF. In DNA form, the CDR3 reads TGTGCCAGCAGCTTACTTGGTTCACCCCTCCACTTT.

On this clonotype: It may be a read error: a sequence one base away is much more abundant. The J gene is TRBJ2-1, the V gene TRBV7-2; D ambiguous. CDR3 length equals 11 residues. The germline CDR1 and CDR2 sequences are SGHTA and FQGNSA. With 2 bases removed from V and 8 bases from J, the gap between germline ends came to 4 bases. The CDR3 here is CASSLFDEQFF. CDR3 in DNA: TGTGCCAGCAGCTTATTCGATGAGCAGTTCTTC.

A single count supports this clonotype. J is TRBJ2-2 and V is TRBV10-2; tentative D call: TRBD1 (6 bases). Germline CDR1 is WSHSY and CDR2 is SAAADI. V was trimmed by 6 bases and J by 7 bases, leaving 15 bases between them. This CDR3 has 14 amino acids. CDR3 bases: TGCGCCAGCAGGGCCCTAACAGGGATCGGGGAGCTGTTTTTT. Amino acids: CASRALTGIGELFF.

The count of this clonotype is one. The chain recombines TRBV2 with TRBJ1-2; D not certain. Deletions cut 2 bases from V and 4 bases from J, with 8 bases between. The germline gives CDR1 SNHLY, CDR2 FYNNEI. This CDR3 is 13 amino acids long. CDR3 amino acids: CASSEQDLYGYTF. CDR3 coding DNA: TGTGCCAGCAGTGAACAGGATCTCTATGGCTACACCTTC.

Only a few counts were recorded for this clonotype. The gene calls are TRBV15 and TRBJ1-6; possible D gene TRBD1, 6 bases. Trimming removed 3 bases from V and 12 bases from J, with 9 bases in between. In germline, CDR1 is LNHNV, CDR2 YYDKDF (reference sequence). This CDR3 has 12 residues. In DNA form, the CDR3 reads TGTGCCACCAGCAGTCAAGGGGGACCCCTCCACTTT. This sequence encodes CATSSQGGPLHF.

V is TRBV2 and J is TRBJ1-6; unclear D gene. The end of the DNA aligns better with TRBJ1-5, so the J call may be wrong. Germline-derived CDR1 and CDR2 are SNHLY and FYNNEI. CDR3 size: 14 residues. The CDR3 here is CASSEWGGNQPQHF. CDR3 nucleotides: TGTGCCAGCAGTGAGTGGGGAGGCAATCAGCCCCAGCATTTT.

Of note for this clonotype: This may be a read error, as it is one base from a much larger clone. The gene calls are TRBV7-6 and TRBJ1-4, with a tentative D call TRBD1 (5 bases). Germline CDR1 is SGHVS and CDR2 is FNYEAQ. The CDR3 has 14 residues. The ends were cut back, 5 bases at V and 12 bases at J, with 19 bases in the middle. The CDR3 coding sequence is TGTGCCAGCAGCCTAGATGGGGGTGGAGAAGAACTGTTTTTT. Residues: CASSLDGGGEELFF. Full variable domain (missing parts from reference TRBV7-6 and TRBJ1-4): GAGVSQSPRYKVTKRGQDVALRCDPISGHVSLYWYRQALGQGPEFLTYFNYEAQQDKSGLPNDRFSAERPEGSISTLTIQRTEQRDSAMYRCASSLDGGGEELFFGSGTQLSVL.

In its sample, this clonotype was seen many times. The chain carries TRBV9 and TRBJ2-2; 7 positions match TRBD2. Germline CDR1 is SGDLS and CDR2 is YYNGEE. V dropped 0 bases and J dropped 5; count of bases not matched to a gene: 4. CDR3 length equals 15 residues. In DNA, the CDR3 is TGTGCCAGCAGCGTAGGCGGGGGATCGACCGGGGAGCTGTTTTTT. It is translated as CASSVGGGSTGELFF.

V gene TRBV7-9 combines with J gene TRBJ2-5, with 10 bases identical to TRBD2. The J call is uncertain, as TRBJ2-1 better fits the DNA end. CDR1 is SEHNR and CDR2 is FQNEAQ in the germline V gene (reference sequence). The CDR3 consists of 13 residues. The CDR3: CAIPLAGHSEQFF. The CDR3 DNA follows: TGTGCCATCCCACTAGCGGGGCACAGCGAGCAGTTCTTC.

Of note for this clonotype: This may come from a read error, since a much larger clone is one base off. The chain couples TRBV28 to TRBJ2-7; D may be TRBD1 (5 bases). The CDR3 is 12 residues long. Germline CDR1 reads MDHEN; CDR2 reads SYDVKM. CDR3 in amino acids: CASGLKGYEQYF. Here the CDR3 DNA reads TGTGCCAGCGGTTTGAAGGGGTACGAGCAGTACTTC.

In this sample, this clonotype turned up many times. The V call is TRBV4-1, the J call TRBJ1-3; D not certain. V dropped 3 bases and J dropped 7 bases, with 19 bases sitting between them. Germline CDR1 and CDR2: MGHRA and YSYEKL. The length of the CDR3 is 16 residues. The CDR3 protein is CASSQPSSGVVNTIYF. For the CDR3, the DNA is TGCGCCAGCAGCCAGCCCTCAAGCGGGGTTGTGAACACCATATATTTT.

This clonotype was found many times. This chain connects TRBV19 to TRBJ1-2, with a possible D match to TRBD1 (5 bases). Trimming removed 5 bases at V and 2 bases at J, with 9 bases between. Germline V CDR1 and CDR2: LNHDA, SQIVND (reference sequence). This CDR3 spans 13 amino acids. The CDR3 DNA reads TGTGCCAGTAGTGGGGCTGGGAACTATGGCTACACCTTC. It specifies CASSGAGNYGYTF.

This clonotype occurred once. One junction end does not reproduce the germline sequence, and a read error may be involved. In nucleotides, the CDR3 is TGCAGTCCTAGGAGCGGGGGGGCCGGAGATACGCAGTGTTTT. This codes for CSPRSGGAGDTQCF. The genes are TRBV20-1 and TRBJ2-3, with 10 positions matching TRBD2. Germline lookup yields CDR1 DFQATT and CDR2 SNEGSKA (reference sequence). This CDR3 region has 14 residues.